Each of the 8 T cell receptor beta chains below was sequenced from the same sample in a study of patients and donors after allogeneic stem cell transplantation. TCRdb used MiXCR to reprocess the RT-PCR reads, holding one entry per CDR3 protein. The data contain about a million distinct CDR3 sequences, more than 15% of them singletons. The specimen sequenced was blood, either unsorted or a sorted T cell fraction (not recorded which). The receptor set was obtained from a human donor who was either an allogeneic HSCT recipient or a stem cell or donor lymphocyte infusion donor (not recorded which). It is not recorded whose cells these are; they may come from a transplant donor.

This clonotype was seen a few times. The chain combines TRBV12-3 or TRBV12-4 with TRBJ1-1, with a tentative D call TRBD1 (5 bases). This CDR3 spans 16 amino acids. Deletions cut 5 bases from V and 3 bases from J, with 19 bases between. CDR3: CASSPPGGGRDTEAFF. In DNA, the CDR3 is TGTGCCAGCAGTCCACCTGGCGGGGGAAGGGACACTGAAGCTTTCTTT.

This clonotype has only a few counts. The chain recombines TRBV3-1 with TRBJ2-3; D uncertain. Germline V lookup: CDR1 LGHDT, CDR2 YNNKEL (reference sequence). The CDR3 length is 14 residues. V dropped 1 base and J dropped 0 bases, with 5 bases sitting between them. The CDR3 coding sequence is TGTGCCAGCAGCCAAGCCAGTAGCACAGATACGCAGTATTTT. Its protein is CASSQASSTDTQYF.

This clonotype was seen only a few times. V usage is TRBV6-2 or TRBV6-3 and J usage is TRBJ2-1; TRBD2 aligns across 13 bases. The CDR3 has 20 residues. V lost 2 bases, J lost 7 bases, and 17 bases stayed unmatched. Looked up from germline, CDR1 is MNHEY and CDR2 is SVGEGT. Here the CDR3 DNA reads TGTGCCAGCAGTTACCCACTAACAACTAGCGGGAGGGTAGGGGGGAATGAGCAGTTCTTC. Translating gives CASSYPLTTSGRVGGNEQFF.

The chain joins TRBV9 to TRBJ2-1; the D gene is possibly TRBD2 (5 bases). Germline V gene sequence: CDR1 SGDLS, CDR2 YYNGEE. The CDR3 has 16 amino acids. V lost 3 bases and J lost 4, with 17 bases in between. The CDR3 region has the DNA TGTGCCAGCAGCGGTGGTGGTTGGGAGAGATACAATGAGCAGTTCTTC. Amino acids: CASSGGGWERYNEQFF.

This rearrangement joins TRBV6-5 to TRBJ2-7; D may match TRBD1 or TRBD2 (5 bases each). Trimming stripped 4 bases from V and 6 bases from J, with 16 bases between. CDR1 is MNHEY, CDR2 SVGAGI, per germline. This CDR3 region has 14 residues. DNA of the CDR3: TGTGCCAGCAGTTCCGGGACGGTAGGCCGCGAGCAGTACTTC. It specifies CASSSGTVGREQYF.

This clonotype was observed a few times. The chain carries TRBV29-1 and TRBJ2-1, with D perhaps matching TRBD1 or TRBD2 (6 bases each). From germline, CDR1 is SQVTM and CDR2 ANQGSEA. The CDR3 has 15 residues. V was trimmed by 6 bases and J by 1 base, leaving 16 bases between them. CDR3 residues: CSVMGTGTSYNEQFF. DNA of the CDR3: TGCAGCGTCATGGGTACAGGGACTTCCTACAATGAGCAGTTCTTC.

This clonotype came up a few times. The chain recombines TRBV20-1 with TRBJ2-7; 8 bases map to TRBD2. With V trimmed by 0 bases and J by 6 bases, 4 bases remained unmatched. CDR1 is DFQATT, CDR2 SNEGSKA, per germline (reference sequence). The CDR3 runs 13 residues. CDR3 in amino acids: CSAREGLGGEQYF. For the CDR3, the DNA is TGCAGTGCTAGAGAGGGACTAGGAGGCGAGCAGTACTTC.

CDR3 in amino acids: CSALRGLAGTYEQYF. The CDR3 DNA follows: TGCAGTGCCCTGAGGGGACTAGCGGGGACTTACGAGCAGTACTTC. This sequence joins TRBV20-1 and TRBJ2-7, with TRBD2 identical over 13 bases. Germline lookup yields CDR1 DFQATT and CDR2 SNEGSKA (reference sequence). V was clipped by 6 bases and J by 4 bases; unmatched bases: 9. This CDR3 is built from 15 residues.